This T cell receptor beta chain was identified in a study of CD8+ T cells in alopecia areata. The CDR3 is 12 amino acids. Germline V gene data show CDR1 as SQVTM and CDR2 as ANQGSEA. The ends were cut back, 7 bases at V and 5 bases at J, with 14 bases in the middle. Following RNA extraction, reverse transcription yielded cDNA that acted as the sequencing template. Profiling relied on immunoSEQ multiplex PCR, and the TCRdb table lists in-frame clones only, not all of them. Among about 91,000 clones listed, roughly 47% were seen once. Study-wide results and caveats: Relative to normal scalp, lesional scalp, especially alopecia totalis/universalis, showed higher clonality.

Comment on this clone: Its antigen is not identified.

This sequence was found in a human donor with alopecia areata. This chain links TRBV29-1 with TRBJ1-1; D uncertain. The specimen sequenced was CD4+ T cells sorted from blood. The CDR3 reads CSAVAVMTEAFF. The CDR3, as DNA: TGCAGCGCCGTAGCCGTTATGACTGAAGCTTTCTTT. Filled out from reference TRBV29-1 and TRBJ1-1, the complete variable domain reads SAVISQKPSRDICQRGTSLTIQCQVDSQVTMMFWYRQQPGQSLTLIATANQGSEATYESGFVIDKFPISRPNLTFSTLTVSNMSPEDSSIYLCSAVAVMTEAFFGQGTRLTVV.